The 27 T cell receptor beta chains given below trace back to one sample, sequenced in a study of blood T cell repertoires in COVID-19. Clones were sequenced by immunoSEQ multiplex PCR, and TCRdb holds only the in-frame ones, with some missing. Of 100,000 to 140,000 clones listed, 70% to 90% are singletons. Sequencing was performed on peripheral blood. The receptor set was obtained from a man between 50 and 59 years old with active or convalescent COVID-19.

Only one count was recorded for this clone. CDR3 in amino acids: CASSFLQGSYYGYTF. The CDR3 region has the DNA TGCGCCAGCAGCTTCCTACAGGGTTCGTACTATGGCTACACCTTC. The chain recombines TRBV5-1 with TRBJ1-2; possible D gene TRBD1, 6 bases. CDR3 size: 15 residues. With 2 bases removed from V and 3 bases from J, the gap between germline ends came to 14 bases. The germline V gene has CDR1 SGHRS and CDR2 YFSETQ.

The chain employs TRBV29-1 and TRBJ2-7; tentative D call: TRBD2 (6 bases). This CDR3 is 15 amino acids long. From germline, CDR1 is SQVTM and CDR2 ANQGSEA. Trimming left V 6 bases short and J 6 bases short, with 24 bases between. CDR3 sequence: CSVHMGGPQPGEQYF. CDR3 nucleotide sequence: TGCAGCGTCCACATGGGGGGTCCCCAACCGGGCGAGCAGTACTTC.

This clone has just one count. The CDR3 is CATSDPGLAGNTIYF. The CDR3 region has the DNA TGTGCCACCAGTGATCCAGGGCTCGCTGGAAACACCATATATTTT. The V gene is TRBV24-1, the J gene TRBJ1-3, with D possibly TRBD1 on 5 matching bases. CDR3 length: 15 residues. Trimming cost V 3 bases and J 2 bases, with 10 bases left between them. Germline loops: CDR1 KGHDR, CDR2 SFDVKD.

CDR3 DNA sequence: TGTGCCAGCAGCCAAGAAGCGTGGTTTGAGCAGTACTTC. Its translation: CASSQEAWFEQYF. This chain uses TRBV14 with TRBJ2-7; no definite D call. The CDR3 contains 13 residues. V was shortened by 0 bases and J by 7 bases, with 10 bases between the two germline ends. Germline assignment: CDR1 SGHDN and CDR2 FVKESK.

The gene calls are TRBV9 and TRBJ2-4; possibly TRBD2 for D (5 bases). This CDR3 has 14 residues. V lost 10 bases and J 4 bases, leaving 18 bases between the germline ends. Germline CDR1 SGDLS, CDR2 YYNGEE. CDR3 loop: CASNGGSPKNIQYF. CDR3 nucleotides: TGTGCCTCCAATGGCGGGTCGCCGAAAAACATTCAGTACTTC.

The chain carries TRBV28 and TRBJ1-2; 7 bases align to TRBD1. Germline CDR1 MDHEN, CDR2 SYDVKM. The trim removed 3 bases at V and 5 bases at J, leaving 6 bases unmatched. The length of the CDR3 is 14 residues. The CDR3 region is CASSFRQGWYGYTF. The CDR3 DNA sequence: TGTGCCAGCAGTTTTCGACAGGGTTGGTATGGCTACACCTTC.

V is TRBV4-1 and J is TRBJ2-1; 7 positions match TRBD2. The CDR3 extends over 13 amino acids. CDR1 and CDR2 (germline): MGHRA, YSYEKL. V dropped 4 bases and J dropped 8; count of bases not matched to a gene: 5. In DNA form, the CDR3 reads TGCGCCAGCAGCCCGGGACTAAGCGATGAGCAGTTCTTC. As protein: CASSPGLSDEQFF.

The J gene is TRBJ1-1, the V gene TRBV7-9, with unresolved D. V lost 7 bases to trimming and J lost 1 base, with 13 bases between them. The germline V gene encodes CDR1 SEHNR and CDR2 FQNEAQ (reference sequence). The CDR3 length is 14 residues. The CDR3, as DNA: TGTGCCAGCAACTCAGGTTTAGGGAACACTGAAGCTTTCTTT. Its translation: CASNSGLGNTEAFF.

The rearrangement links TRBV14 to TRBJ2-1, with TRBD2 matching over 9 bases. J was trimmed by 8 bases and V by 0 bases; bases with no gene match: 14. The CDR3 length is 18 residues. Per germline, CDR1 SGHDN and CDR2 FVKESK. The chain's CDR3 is CASSQDSGSGSGYDEQFF. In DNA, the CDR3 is TGTGCCAGCAGCCAAGATAGTGGTAGCGGGAGTGGATATGATGAGCAGTTCTTC.

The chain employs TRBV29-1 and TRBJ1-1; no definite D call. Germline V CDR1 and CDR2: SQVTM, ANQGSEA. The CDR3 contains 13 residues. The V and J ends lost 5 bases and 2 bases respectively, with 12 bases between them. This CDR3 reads CSVHPRANTEAFF. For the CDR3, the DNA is TGCAGCGTTCATCCTCGAGCTAACACTGAAGCTTTCTTT.

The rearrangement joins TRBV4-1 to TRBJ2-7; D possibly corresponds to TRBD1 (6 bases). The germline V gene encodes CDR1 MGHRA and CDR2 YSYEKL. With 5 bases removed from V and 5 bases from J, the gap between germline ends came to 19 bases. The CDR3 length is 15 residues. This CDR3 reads CASSRGPGAGDEQYF. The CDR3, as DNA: TGCGCCAGCAGCAGGGGCCCAGGGGCAGGGGACGAGCAGTACTTC.

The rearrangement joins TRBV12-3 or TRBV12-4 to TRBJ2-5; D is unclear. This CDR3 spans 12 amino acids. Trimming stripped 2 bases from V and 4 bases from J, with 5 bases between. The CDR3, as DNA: TGTGCCAGCAGTTTACCTCCAGAGACCCAGTACTTC. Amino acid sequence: CASSLPPETQYF.

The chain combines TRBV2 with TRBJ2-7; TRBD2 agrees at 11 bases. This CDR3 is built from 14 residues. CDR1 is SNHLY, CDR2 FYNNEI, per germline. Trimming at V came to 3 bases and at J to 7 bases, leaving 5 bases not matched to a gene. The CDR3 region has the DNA TGTGCCAGCAGTGAGACTAGCGGGAAGTGGGAGCAGTACTTC. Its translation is CASSETSGKWEQYF.

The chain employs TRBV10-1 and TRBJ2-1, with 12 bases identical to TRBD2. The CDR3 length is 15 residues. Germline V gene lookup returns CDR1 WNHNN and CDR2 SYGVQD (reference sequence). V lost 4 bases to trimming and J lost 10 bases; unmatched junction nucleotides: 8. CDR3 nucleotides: TGCGCCAGCAGTGTCCTAGCGGGAGGGCCAGTGGAGCAGTTCTTC. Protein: CASSVLAGGPVEQFF.

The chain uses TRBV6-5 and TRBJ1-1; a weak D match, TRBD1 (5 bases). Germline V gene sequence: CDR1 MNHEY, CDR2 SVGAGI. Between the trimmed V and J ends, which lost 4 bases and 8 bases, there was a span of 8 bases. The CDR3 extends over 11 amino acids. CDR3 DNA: TGTGCCAGCAGTTCTCAGGGCGAAGCTTTCTTT. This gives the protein CASSSQGEAFF.

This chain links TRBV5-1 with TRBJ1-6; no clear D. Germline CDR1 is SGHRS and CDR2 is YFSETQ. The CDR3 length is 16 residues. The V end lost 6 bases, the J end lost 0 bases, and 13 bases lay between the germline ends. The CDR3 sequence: CASTRRESSYNSPLHF. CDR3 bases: TGCGCCAGCACCCGTCGGGAGAGCTCCTATAATTCACCCCTCCACTTT.

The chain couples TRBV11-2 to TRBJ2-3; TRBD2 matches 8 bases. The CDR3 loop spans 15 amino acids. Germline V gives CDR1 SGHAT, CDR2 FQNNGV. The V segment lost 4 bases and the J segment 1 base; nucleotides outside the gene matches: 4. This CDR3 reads CASSSVSGGTDTQYF. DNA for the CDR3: TGTGCCAGCAGCTCAGTTAGCGGGGGCACAGATACGCAGTATTTT.

CDR3: CASSLGLEAGELFF. The DNA for the CDR3 is TGTGCCAGCAGCTTAGGTCTAGAGGCCGGGGAGCTGTTTTTT. The gene calls are TRBV7-9 and TRBJ2-2; D is unresolved. CDR3 size: 14 residues. V was trimmed by 1 base and J by 6 bases, leaving 9 bases between them. Germline CDR1 is SEHNR and CDR2 is FQNEAQ (reference sequence).

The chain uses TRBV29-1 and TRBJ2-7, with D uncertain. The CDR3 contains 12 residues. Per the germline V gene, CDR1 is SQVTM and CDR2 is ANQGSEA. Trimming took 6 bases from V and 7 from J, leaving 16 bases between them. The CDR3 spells CSVALNRWEQYF. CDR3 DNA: TGCAGCGTCGCCCTAAACCGCTGGGAGCAGTACTTC.

DNA for the CDR3: TGTGCCAGCAGCCTTCGACTAGCCACCCACAATGAGCAGTTCTTC. This translates into CASSLRLATHNEQFF. The chain combines TRBV7-2 with TRBJ2-1; 7 positions match TRBD2. Germline assignment: CDR1 SGHTA and CDR2 FQGNSA. V shed 5 bases and J 5 bases; nucleotides not matched to a gene: 9. The CDR3 spans 15 residues.

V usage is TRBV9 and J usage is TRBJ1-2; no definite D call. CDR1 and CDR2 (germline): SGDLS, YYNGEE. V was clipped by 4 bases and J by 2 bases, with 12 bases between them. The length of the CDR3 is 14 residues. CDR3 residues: CASSPKGGNYGYTF. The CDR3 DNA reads TGTGCCAGCAGCCCGAAAGGAGGGAACTATGGCTACACCTTC.

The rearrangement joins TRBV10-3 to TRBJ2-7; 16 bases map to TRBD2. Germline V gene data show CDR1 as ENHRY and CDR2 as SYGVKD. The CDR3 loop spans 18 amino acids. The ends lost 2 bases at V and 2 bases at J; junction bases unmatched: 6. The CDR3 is CAISEPGLAGGGAYEQYF. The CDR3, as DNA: TGTGCCATCAGTGAGCCGGGACTAGCGGGAGGGGGGGCCTACGAGCAGTACTTC.

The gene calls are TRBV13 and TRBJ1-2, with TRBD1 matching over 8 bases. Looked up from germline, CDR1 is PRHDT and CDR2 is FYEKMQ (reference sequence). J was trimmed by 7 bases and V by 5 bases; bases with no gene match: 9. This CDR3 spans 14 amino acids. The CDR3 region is CASSLDRGGSGYTF. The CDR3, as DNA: TGTGCCAGCAGCCTCGACAGGGGAGGTAGTGGCTACACCTTC.

CDR3 coding DNA: TGTGCCAGCAGCATCGGGACAGGGAAGGACACCTTC. Amino acid sequence: CASSIGTGKDTF. V gene TRBV7-9 combines with J gene TRBJ1-2, with 9 nucleotides matching TRBD1. The junction had 7 bases not matched to a gene; V was cut back by 5 bases and J by 12 bases. Germline loops: CDR1 SEHNR, CDR2 FQNEAQ (reference sequence). The CDR3 has 12 amino acids.

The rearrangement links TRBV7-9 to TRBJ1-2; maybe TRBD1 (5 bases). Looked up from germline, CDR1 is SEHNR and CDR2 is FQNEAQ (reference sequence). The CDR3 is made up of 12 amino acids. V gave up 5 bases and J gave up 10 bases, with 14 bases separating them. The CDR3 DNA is TGTGCCAGCAGCCCAAGACAGATTCACTACACCTTC. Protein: CASSPRQIHYTF. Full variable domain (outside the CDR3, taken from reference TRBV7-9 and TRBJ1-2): DTGVSQNPRHKITKRGQNVTFRCDPISEHNRLYWYRQTLGQGPEFLTYFQNEAQLEKSRLLSDRFSAERPKGSFSTLEIQRTEQGDSAMYLCASSPRQIHYTFGSGTRLTVV.

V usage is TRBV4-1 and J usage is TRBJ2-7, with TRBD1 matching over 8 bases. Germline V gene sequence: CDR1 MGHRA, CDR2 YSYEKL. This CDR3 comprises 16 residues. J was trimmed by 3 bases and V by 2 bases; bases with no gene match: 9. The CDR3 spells CASSQFGQGRFYEQYF. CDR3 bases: TGCGCCAGCAGCCAATTTGGACAGGGAAGGTTCTACGAGCAGTACTTC.

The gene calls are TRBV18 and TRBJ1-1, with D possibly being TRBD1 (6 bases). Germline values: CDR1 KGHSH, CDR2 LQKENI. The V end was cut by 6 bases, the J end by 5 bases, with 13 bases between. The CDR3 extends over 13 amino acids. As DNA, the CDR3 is TGTGCCAGCTCTTCGGACAGACAAACTGAAGCTTTCTTT. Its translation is CASSSDRQTEAFF. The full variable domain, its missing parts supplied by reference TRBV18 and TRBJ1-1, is NAGVMQNPRHLVRRRGQEARLRCSPMKGHSHVYWYRQLPEEGLKFMVYLQKENIIDESGMPKERFSAEFPKEGPSILRIQQVVRGDSAAYFCASSSDRQTEAFFGQGTRLTVV.